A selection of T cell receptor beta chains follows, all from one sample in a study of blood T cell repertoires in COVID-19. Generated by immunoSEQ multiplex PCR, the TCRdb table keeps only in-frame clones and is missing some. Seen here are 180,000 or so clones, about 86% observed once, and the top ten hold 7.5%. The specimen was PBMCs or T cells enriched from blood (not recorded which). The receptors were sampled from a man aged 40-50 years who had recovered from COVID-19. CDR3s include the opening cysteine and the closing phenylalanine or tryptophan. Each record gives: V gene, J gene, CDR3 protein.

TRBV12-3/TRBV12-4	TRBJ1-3	CASTVTGLNTIYF
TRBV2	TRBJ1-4	CASRGQGANEKLFF
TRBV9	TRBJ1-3	CASSVGGGPNGNTIYF
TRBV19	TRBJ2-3	CASSEGATDTQYF
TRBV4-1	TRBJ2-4	CASSQEGTGGRPYF
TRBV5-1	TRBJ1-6	CASSLRQGGNSPLHF
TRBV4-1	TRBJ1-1	CASSQDRPGTEAFF
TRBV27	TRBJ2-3	CASSLQRGIDTQYF
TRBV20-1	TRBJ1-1	CSSRVNTEAFF
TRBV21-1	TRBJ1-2	CAHIGRAYGYTF
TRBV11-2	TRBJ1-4	CASSLVPGQVVNEKLFF
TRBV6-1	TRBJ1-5	CASSGRTVPTGQPQHF
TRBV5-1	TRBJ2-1	CASSLGQEHEQFF
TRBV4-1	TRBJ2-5	CASSQKPLYQGETQYF
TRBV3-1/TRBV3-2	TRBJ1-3	CASSPSMAGSGNTIYF
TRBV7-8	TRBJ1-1	CASSLVGTGGEEAFF
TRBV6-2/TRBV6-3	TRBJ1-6	CASSYPTGKSLHF
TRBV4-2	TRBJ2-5	CASSQDRTGKETQYF
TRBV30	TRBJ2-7	CAWSVGQGVYYEQYF
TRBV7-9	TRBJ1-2	CASSPRAGYGYTF
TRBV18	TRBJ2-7	CASSTTGQGGHEQYF
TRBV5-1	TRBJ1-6	CASSLGQPDSPLHF
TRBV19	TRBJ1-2	CASSITVTNYGYTF
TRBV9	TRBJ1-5	CASSVESGVGEPQHF
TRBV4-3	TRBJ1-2	CASSQVGTDGYTF
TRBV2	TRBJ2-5	CASRLGTGGETQYF
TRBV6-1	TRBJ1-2	CASSENGYSCTF
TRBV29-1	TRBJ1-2	CSVDHDREGYTF
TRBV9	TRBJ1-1	CASSVVPGQGLNTEAFF
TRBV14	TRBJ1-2	CASSSQGAEGYTF
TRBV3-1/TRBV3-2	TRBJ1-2	CASSQWTGGNGYTF
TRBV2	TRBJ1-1	CASSGRGIRGTEAFF
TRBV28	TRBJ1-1	CASSLLRGGTEAFF
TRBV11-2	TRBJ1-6	CASSLNQGQGVRSPLHF
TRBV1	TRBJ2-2	CTSRLLGWNTGELFF
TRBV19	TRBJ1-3	CASSTEGRNTIYF
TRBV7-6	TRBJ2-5	CASSRGWTSGGGETQYF
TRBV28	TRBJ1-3	CASSLPGGSGNTIYF
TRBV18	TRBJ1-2	CASSADGANYGYTF
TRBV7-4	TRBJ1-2	CASSPRQGRHYGYTF
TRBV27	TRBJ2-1	CASFSGTGRYNEQFF
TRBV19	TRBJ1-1	CASSAGQQPNTEAFF